Presented here are 22 T cell receptor beta chains from one specimen sequenced in a study of blood T cell repertoires in COVID-19. Sequencing used immunoSEQ multiplex PCR; TCRdb keeps in-frame clones, though not all of them. The data contain around 280,000 clones, 87% of them singletons. Sequencing used PBMCs or T cells enriched from blood (not recorded which). Receptor source: a woman between 40 and 50 years old who had recovered from COVID-19.

The chain is built from TRBV28 and TRBJ2-3, with 10 bases that match TRBD2. V gave up 2 bases and J gave up 5 bases; unmatched junction bases: 7. CDR1 is MDHEN and CDR2 is SYDVKM in the germline V gene. This CDR3 is built from 16 residues. The CDR3 sequence: CASSLGLAGAVDTQYF. CDR3 in DNA: TGTGCCAGCAGTTTAGGGCTAGCGGGAGCGGTAGATACGCAGTATTTT.

V and J are TRBV2 and TRBJ2-5, with D possibly matching TRBD2 (5 bases). The CDR3 extends over 13 amino acids. Germline CDR1 is SNHLY and CDR2 is FYNNEI. V was trimmed by 4 bases and J by 0 bases, leaving 6 bases between them. CDR3 protein: CASSGTYQETQYF. The CDR3 DNA reads TGTGCCAGCAGTGGGACTTACCAAGAGACCCAGTACTTC.

The chain uses TRBV28 and TRBJ2-7; the D gene is possibly TRBD2 (5 bases). The CDR3 is 14 residues long. Germline V CDR1 and CDR2: MDHEN, SYDVKM. The ends were cut back, 5 bases at V and 5 bases at J, with 16 bases in the middle. CDR3 protein: CASSRPRVGNEQYF. In DNA, the CDR3 is TGTGCCAGCAGTCGTCCCCGGGTCGGGAACGAGCAGTACTTC.

The CDR3 loop reads CASSHAQGAVPSPLHF. The CDR3 DNA follows: TGTGCCAGCAGCCACGCACAGGGGGCGGTGCCTTCACCCCTCCACTTT. This chain joins TRBV11-2 and TRBJ1-6; TRBD1 agrees at 9 bases. Unmatched junction bases numbered 11, after V lost 5 bases and J lost 9 bases. CDR3 length equals 16 residues. From germline, CDR1 is SGHAT and CDR2 FQNNGV. Variable domain in full (rest from reference TRBV11-2 and TRBJ1-6): EAGVAQSPRYKIIEKRQSVAFWCNPISGHATLYWYQQILGQGPKLLIQFQNNGVVDDSQLPKDRFSAERLKGVDSTLKIQPAKLEDSAVYLCASSHAQGAVPSPLHFGNGTRLTVT.

The gene calls are TRBV28 and TRBJ2-3; possibly TRBD2 for D (6 bases). CDR1 and CDR2 from the germline V gene are MDHEN and SYDVKM. The V and J ends lost 11 bases and 6 bases respectively, with 18 bases between them. The CDR3 runs 13 residues. CDR3 coding DNA: TGTGCCGAAAGTGGGACTCCGGGGGATACGCAGTATTTT. Amino acids: CAESGTPGDTQYF.

For this clone: This same CDR3 is encoded by further DNA sequences in the sample. This sequence joins TRBV5-4 and TRBJ2-2; possibly TRBD1 for D (5 bases). The CDR3 consists of 14 residues. Trimming removed 2 bases from V and 4 bases from J, with 9 bases in between. CDR1 is SGHNT and CDR2 is YYREEE in the germline V gene (reference sequence). As DNA, the CDR3 is TGTGCCAGCAGCTTTGACAGAGTCACCGGGGAGCTGTTTTTT. Encoded protein: CASSFDRVTGELFF.

J is TRBJ2-1 and V is TRBV5-1; 9 bases align to TRBD1. The CDR3 totals 14 residues. In germline, CDR1 is SGHRS, CDR2 YFSETQ. J gave up 9 bases and V 4 bases, and 8 bases lay outside the gene matches. CDR3 amino acids: CASSGQGQGSEQFF. The CDR3 DNA sequence: TGCGCCAGCAGCGGCCAGGGACAGGGAAGTGAGCAGTTCTTC.

CDR3 sequence (DNA): TGTGCCTGGAGTGTATTGGGAGTCGAGCAGTACTTC. Encoded protein: CAWSVLGVEQYF. The chain links TRBV30 to TRBJ2-7, with D possibly TRBD2 on 5 matching bases. Per germline, CDR1 GTSNPN and CDR2 SVGIG (reference sequence). V lost 0 bases and J 6 bases, leaving 9 bases between the germline ends. This CDR3 spans 12 amino acids.

The chain joins TRBV6-5 to TRBJ2-3; 9 nucleotides align to TRBD2. The V gene's germline CDR1 is MNHEY and CDR2 SVGAGI. This CDR3 contains 15 residues. After removal of 6 bases from V and 8 bases from J, the junction contained 12 bases not matched to a gene. The CDR3 region has the DNA TGTGCCAGCAGCCGTGTCGGCGGGGGGGATGGTACGCAGTATTTT. Protein sequence: CASSRVGGGDGTQYF.

The chain combines TRBV27 with TRBJ2-1; 11 nucleotides match TRBD2. This CDR3 contains 15 residues. Germline loops: CDR1 MNHEY, CDR2 SMNVEV (reference sequence). Losses at the gene ends were 6 bases for V and 7 bases for J; bases not matched to a gene: 8. CDR3 nucleotides: TGTGCCAGCAGGCTTTCCACTAGCGGGAGAAATGAGCAGTTCTTC. It codes for CASRLSTSGRNEQFF.

This clone was picked up one time. J is TRBJ1-4 and V is TRBV30; tentatively, D is TRBD1 (6 bases). Germline CDR1 GTSNPN, CDR2 SVGIG (reference sequence). Trimming removed 3 bases at V and 2 bases at J, with 7 bases between. This CDR3 spans 13 amino acids. CDR3 in amino acids: CAWSQGTNEKLFF. Here the CDR3 DNA reads TGTGCCTGGAGCCAGGGGACTAATGAAAAACTGTTTTTT.

The genes are TRBV28 and TRBJ2-7; D possibly corresponds to TRBD1 (6 bases). The CDR3 contains 14 residues. CDR1 is MDHEN and CDR2 is SYDVKM in the germline V gene. V was trimmed by 3 bases and J by 0 bases, leaving 9 bases between them. The CDR3 region has the DNA TGTGCCAGCAGTTTGGTAGGGGGCTCCTACGAGCAGTACTTC. Translating gives CASSLVGGSYEQYF.

There are a few counts of this clone. The V and J genes are TRBV5-4 and TRBJ1-1; 9 nucleotides line up with TRBD1. CDR1 SGHNT and CDR2 YYREEE come from the germline V gene (reference sequence). CDR3 size: 16 residues. The ends lost 9 bases at V and 0 bases at J; junction bases unmatched: 12. The CDR3 DNA follows: TGTGCCACCTCCCCGACAGGGGGAATTATGAACACTGAAGCTTTCTTT. Translated: CATSPTGGIMNTEAFF.

The V gene is TRBV19, the J gene TRBJ2-4, with D possibly TRBD1 on 6 matching bases. This CDR3 is built from 15 residues. Trimming removed 3 bases at V and 1 base at J, with 10 bases between. In germline, CDR1 is LNHDA, CDR2 SQIVND (reference sequence). The CDR3 coding sequence is TGTGCCAGTAGTATGACAGGTTCTGCCAAAAACATTCAGTACTTC. Its translation: CASSMTGSAKNIQYF.

The chain joins TRBV7-9 to TRBJ2-7; D uncertain. With 3 bases removed from V and 7 bases from J, the gap between germline ends came to 10 bases. The CDR3 has 12 amino acids. In germline, CDR1 is SEHNR, CDR2 FQNEAQ (reference sequence). The CDR3 spells CASSFNRVEQYF. The CDR3 DNA follows: TGTGCCAGCAGCTTTAATCGAGTTGAGCAGTACTTC.

The rearrangement uses TRBV5-6 and TRBJ2-5; TRBD2 agrees at 8 bases. In germline, CDR1 is SGHDT, CDR2 YYEEEE. The junction had 9 bases not matched to a gene; V was cut back by 6 bases and J by 2 bases. This CDR3 spans 15 amino acids. CDR3 coding DNA: TGTGCCAGCACCCAACTAGCGGTCCAGCAAGAGACCCAGTACTTC. Encoded protein: CASTQLAVQQETQYF.

This chain joins TRBV28 and TRBJ2-5; the D gene is possibly TRBD1 (6 bases). CDR3 length: 16 amino acids. CDR1 is MDHEN, CDR2 SYDVKM, per germline. Trimming left V 1 base short and J 4 bases short, with 16 bases between. The CDR3 spells CASSLYTGSDGETQYF. As DNA, the CDR3 is TGTGCCAGCAGTTTATACACAGGGTCGGACGGAGAGACCCAGTACTTC. Full variable domain (rest looked up from reference TRBV28 and TRBJ2-5): DVKVTQSSRYLVKRTGEKVFLECVQDMDHENMFWYRQDPGLGLRLIYFSYDVKMKEKGDIPEGYSVSREKKERFSLILESASTNQTSMYLCASSLYTGSDGETQYFGPGTRLLVL.

This chain links TRBV7-2 with TRBJ2-7, with 11 bases matching TRBD1. The V gene end was trimmed by 3 bases and the J gene end by 4 bases; junction bases not matched to a gene: 8. CDR3 length equals 16 residues. CDR1 is SGHTA and CDR2 is FQGNSA in the germline V gene. The CDR3 DNA reads TGTGCCAGCAGCTTGCCCCGGACAGGGGGCGGTTACGAGCAGTACTTC. This sequence encodes CASSLPRTGGGYEQYF.

This rearrangement joins TRBV20-1 to TRBJ1-4, with D possibly matching TRBD1 (5 bases). Per germline, CDR1 DFQATT and CDR2 SNEGSKA (reference sequence). The CDR3 is made up of 11 amino acids. V gave up 5 bases and J gave up 11 bases, with 12 bases separating them. The chain's CDR3 is CSAWGGTKLFF. The CDR3 region has the DNA TGCAGTGCTTGGGGGGGAACGAAACTGTTTTTT.

The chain couples TRBV7-2 to TRBJ1-1; 11 bases agree with TRBD1. Germline V gene data show CDR1 as SGHTA and CDR2 as FQGNSA. The CDR3 runs to 15 residues. The trim removed 5 bases at V and 4 bases at J, leaving 6 bases unmatched. The CDR3 protein is CASSPIGTGGTEAFF. The CDR3 DNA sequence: TGTGCCAGCAGCCCTATTGGGACAGGGGGCACTGAAGCTTTCTTT.

This clone was found once. The chain links TRBV7-2 to TRBJ2-7; D is perhaps TRBD2 (6 bases). This CDR3 is 11 amino acids long. Germline CDR1 reads SGHTA; CDR2 reads FQGNSA. V shed 6 bases and J shed 6 bases, with 9 bases lying between them. CDR3 nucleotides: TGTGCCAGCAGTAGGGAGGTCGAGCAGTACTTC. Protein: CASSREVEQYF.

The chain recombines TRBV28 with TRBJ1-2; TRBD1 aligns across 11 bases. This CDR3 comprises 12 residues. From germline, CDR1 is MDHEN and CDR2 SYDVKM. The ends lost 8 bases at V and 8 bases at J; junction bases unmatched: 4. The CDR3 DNA reads TGTGCCAGCGGACAGGGGGCTTTCGGCTACACCTTC. Encoded protein: CASGQGAFGYTF.